This TCR beta chain was identified during a study of blood T cell repertoires in COVID-19. The wider study: The cDNA or gDNA used as material had been derived from T cells, B-cell-depleted T cells, or PBMCs.

Per the germline V gene, CDR1 is SGHAT and CDR2 is FQNNGV. V was shortened by 6 bases and J by 5 bases, with 17 bases between the two germline ends. CDR3 size: 14 residues. TCRdb's copy holds only in-frame clones and misses some; the assay was immunoSEQ multiplex PCR. The sample contains about 360,000 clones, 70% to 90% of which appear only once. Input material: PBMCs or T cells enriched from blood (not recorded which). The receptor was isolated from a woman in her thirties or forties with acute COVID-19. V usage is TRBV11-2 and J usage is TRBJ2-7, with a possible D match to TRBD1 (6 bases). In DNA form, the CDR3 reads TGTGCCAGCAGAAATGTAAACAGGGACCACGAGCAGTACTTC. This sequence encodes CASRNVNRDHEQYF.